This entry describes one TCR beta chain. Participants spanned ages about 18 to 89 years and resided in roughly 26 US areas. All recovered Cohort 3 donors got two negative PCRs, got clearance, or saw symptom resolution. This record belongs to a study of blood T cell repertoires in COVID-19. Study details: T cells, B-cell-depleted T cells, or PBMCs provided the cDNA or gDNA that served as material.

Sequencing used immunoSEQ multiplex PCR; TCRdb keeps in-frame clones, though not all of them. Here the sample spans 490,000 or so clones, roughly nine tenths being singletons. The CDR3 is 13 amino acids. J lost 4 bases, V lost 5 bases, and 4 bases had no gene match. Germline V gene lookup returns CDR1 KGHSH and CDR2 LQKENI. The specimen was PBMCs or T cells enriched from blood (not recorded which). The chain links TRBV18 to TRBJ1-1; the match to TRBD1 covers 7 bases. The TCR was taken from a woman aged 60-70 years who had recovered from COVID-19. The DNA of the CDR3 is TGTGCCAGCTCATCGGGACAGCGCACTGAAGCTTTCTTT. Translation gives CASSSGQRTEAFF.